Here is one TCR beta chain with its context. The antigen is undetermined. J gave up 9 bases and V 6 bases, and 4 bases lay outside the gene matches. The germline V gene encodes CDR1 MDHEN and CDR2 SYDVKM. The CDR3 has 12 amino acids. The data stem from a study of cytomegalovirus exposure and HLA in healthy donors. PCR amplification relied on 60 Vbeta primers (plus 13 Jbeta primers). Method: immunoSEQ multiplex PCR; TCRdb's copy keeps in-frame clones and lacks some. The data contain 150,000 or so clones, almost 85% of them seen just once; the ten biggest clones take up roughly 3.4%. Study-level points and caveats: Cytomegalovirus association was assigned to approximately 180 TCR beta chains. A later examination showed that TCR association rates differed by HLA locus, with DRB1 most and HLA-C fewest.

Source material: PBMCs. This chain links TRBV28 with TRBJ2-7, with 11 bases identical to TRBD1. The receptor was isolated from a man younger than 35 in good health and CMV-seropositive. Written as DNA, the CDR3 is TGTGCCAGCAGGCTCGGGACAGGGGGGCAGTACTTC. This codes for CASRLGTGGQYF.